Below, 28 T cell receptor beta chains from the same sample are listed, as sequenced in a study of cytomegalovirus exposure and HLA in healthy donors (dated by TCRdb to about 2017). Libraries were built with the immunoSEQ multiplex PCR assay. A mixture of 60 forward primers for TCR Vbeta segments and 13 reverse primers for TCR Jbeta segments was used in the multiplex PCR. The source is immuneACCESS, and TCRdb retained only in-frame sequences with V and J called. Part of the clones is not carried over; for the studies checked, unresolved V genes explain less than half of this, and the remainder is unexplained. Present in this sample are about 150,000 clones, 80% to 85% of which were seen just once. The top ten clonotypes cover 2.5% to 3.5% of the sample. The sequenced sample consisted of PBMCs. Receptor source: a woman younger than 45 in good health and CMV-seronegative.

This clone showed up just once. The chain recombines TRBV11-2 with TRBJ2-7, with 11 positions matching TRBD1. Trimming removed 3 bases from V and 6 bases from J; junction bases left unmatched: 10. Looked up from germline, CDR1 is SGHAT and CDR2 is FQNNGV. The CDR3 has 16 amino acids. DNA for the CDR3: TGTGCCAGCAGCTTGACTACCGGGACAGGGGGGTCCGAGCAGTACTTC. Translation gives CASSLTTGTGGSEQYF.

V is TRBV5-1 and J is TRBJ2-7, with 7 bases identical to TRBD1. Germline values: CDR1 SGHRS, CDR2 YFSETQ. CDR3 length: 13 residues. V shed 3 bases, J shed 4 bases, and the junction held 4 bases outside the gene matches. CDR3 DNA: TGCGCCAGCAGCTGGGGACAGTTGTACGAGCAGTACTTC. Its protein is CASSWGQLYEQYF.

The V call is TRBV6-6, the J call TRBJ1-6; 7 bases line up with TRBD1. Germline-derived CDR1 and CDR2 are MNHNY and SVGAGI (reference sequence). Trimming took 0 bases from V and 6 from J; bases not matched to a gene: 5. This CDR3 contains 16 residues. The CDR3 DNA reads TGTGCCAGCAGTTACTCGCCGGACAGGCCTAATTCACCCCTCCACTTT. It codes for CASSYSPDRPNSPLHF.

The table lists this clone with a count of one. The gene calls are TRBV30 and TRBJ2-7, with TRBD1 as a possible D gene (7 bases). The V and J ends lost 4 bases and 7 bases respectively, with 23 bases between them. Germline assignment: CDR1 GTSNPN and CDR2 SVGIG (reference sequence). CDR3 length: 15 residues. The CDR3 spells CAWTFPDRDLGEQYF. CDR3 nucleotide sequence: TGTGCCTGGACCTTTCCCGACAGGGACTTAGGGGAGCAGTACTTC. Supplemented by reference TRBV30 and TRBJ2-7, the full variable domain reads SQTIHQWPATLVQPVGSPLSLECTVEGTSNPNLYWYRQAAGRGLQLLFYSVGIGQISSEVPQNLSASRPQDRQFILSSKKLLLSDSGFYLCAWTFPDRDLGEQYFGPGTRLTVT.

The rearrangement uses TRBV11-2 and TRBJ1-1; 7 positions match TRBD1. Trimming removed 5 bases from V and 4 bases from J; junction bases left unmatched: 7. The CDR3 length is 14 residues. The germline V gene has CDR1 SGHAT and CDR2 FQNNGV. The CDR3 region is CASSRTGAGTEAFF. CDR3 DNA: TGTGCCAGCAGCCGAACAGGGGCGGGCACTGAAGCTTTCTTT.

The genes are TRBV9 and TRBJ2-2; TRBD2 might be the D (7 bases). In germline, CDR1 is SGDLS, CDR2 YYNGEE. V lost 4 bases and J lost 4, with 14 bases in between. The CDR3 is 15 residues long. Here the CDR3 reads CASSQGGAATGELFF. The CDR3 nucleotides are TGTGCCAGCAGCCAAGGGGGGGCCGCCACCGGGGAGCTGTTTTTT.

This chain connects TRBV7-2 to TRBJ2-7; D ambiguous. Deletions cut 3 bases from V and 3 bases from J, with 6 bases between. This CDR3 region has 12 residues. Germline CDR1 is SGHTA and CDR2 is FQGNSA. The CDR3 loop is CASSLRIYEQYF. The CDR3 DNA follows: TGTGCCAGCAGCTTGCGGATCTACGAGCAGTACTTC.

V is TRBV7-2 and J is TRBJ2-7; TRBD2 agrees at 14 bases. V dropped 5 bases and J dropped 8; count of bases not matched to a gene: 5. Germline CDR1 and CDR2: SGHTA and FQGNSA. This CDR3 has 14 amino acids. The CDR3 DNA sequence: TGTGCCAGCAGCCGGACTAGCGGGGGGTACCAGCAGTACTTC. Translation gives CASSRTSGGYQQYF.

The V gene is TRBV4-2, the J gene TRBJ1-1, with D hard to call. The CDR3 has 16 residues. The V end lost 0 bases, the J end lost 1 base, and 12 bases lay between the germline ends. Per the germline V gene, CDR1 is LGHNA and CDR2 is YNFKEQ. The CDR3 sequence: CASSQDGGRTNTEAFF. Written as DNA, the CDR3 is TGTGCCAGCAGCCAAGATGGAGGCAGGACGAACACTGAAGCTTTCTTT.

The chain is built from TRBV5-1 and TRBJ2-1, with D possibly being TRBD1 (7 bases). CDR1 and CDR2 from the germline V gene are SGHRS and YFSETQ. This CDR3 comprises 15 residues. Trimming shortened V by 0 bases and J by 7 bases, and 14 bases separated the two germline ends. The chain's CDR3 is CASSLAGGSGNEQFF. The DNA of the CDR3 is TGCGCCAGCAGCTTGGCAGGGGGGAGCGGGAATGAGCAGTTCTTC.

The CDR3 loop is CASSPGQGQPQHF. The DNA of the CDR3 is TGTGCCAGCAGTCCGGGACAGGGCCAGCCCCAGCATTTT. The gene calls are TRBV6-5 and TRBJ1-5; TRBD1 matches 9 bases. CDR1 and CDR2 (germline): MNHEY, SVGAGI. V was clipped by 5 bases and J by 7 bases; unmatched bases: 3. This CDR3 spans 13 amino acids.

This rearrangement joins TRBV5-8 to TRBJ1-5; tentative D call: TRBD1 (6 bases). Germline V gene lookup returns CDR1 SGHTS and CDR2 YDEGEE. V was cut by 0 bases and J by 4 bases, with 8 bases left in between. The CDR3 length is 14 residues. The CDR3 spells CASSLGRGNQPQHF. CDR3 DNA sequence: TGTGCCAGCAGCTTGGGCAGGGGAAATCAGCCCCAGCATTTT. Together with reference TRBV5-8 and TRBJ1-5, the CDR3 gives the full variable domain: EAGVTQSPTHLIKTRGQQATLRCSPISGHTSVYWYQQALGLGLQFLLWYDEGEERNRGNFPPRFSGRQFPNYSSELNVNALELEDSALYLCASSLGRGNQPQHFGDGTRLSIL.

This clone was seen just once. This chain uses TRBV29-1 with TRBJ1-2; D perhaps matches TRBD1 (6 bases). This CDR3 spans 12 amino acids. V lost 6 bases and J lost 4, with 12 bases in between. In germline, CDR1 is SQVTM, CDR2 ANQGSEA. The CDR3 DNA reads TGCAGCGTGGAGACAGGCTCCTATGGCTACACCTTC. It encodes CSVETGSYGYTF. The entire variable domain, with the rest obtained from reference TRBV29-1 and TRBJ1-2, is as follows: SAVISQKPSRDICQRGTSLTIQCQVDSQVTMMFWYRQQPGQSLTLIATANQGSEATYESGFVIDKFPISRPNLTFSTLTVSNMSPEDSSIYLCSVETGSYGYTFGSGTRLTVV.

This CDR3 reads CASSIDSGSGNTIYF. The CDR3 DNA reads as TGTGCCAGCAGCATCGACAGTGGGTCTGGAAACACCATATATTTT. The chain uses TRBV5-4 and TRBJ1-3; D may be TRBD1 (5 bases). Looked up from germline, CDR1 is SGHNT and CDR2 is YYREEE (reference sequence). This CDR3 spans 15 amino acids. Trimming took 4 bases from V and 1 from J, leaving 12 bases between them.

V and J are TRBV7-2 and TRBJ1-2; D is ambiguous. Germline V gene sequence: CDR1 SGHTA, CDR2 FQGNSA. The CDR3 covers 13 residues. Trimming left V 1 base short and J 4 bases short, with 7 bases between. The CDR3 spells CASSLELLYGYTF. Written as DNA, the CDR3 is TGTGCCAGCAGCTTAGAGCTCCTCTATGGCTACACCTTC.

This chain connects TRBV19 to TRBJ2-1; TRBD2 might be the D (7 bases). The germline V gene has CDR1 LNHDA and CDR2 SQIVND (reference sequence). V was cut by 3 bases and J by 2 bases, with 14 bases left in between. The CDR3 sequence is 16 residues long. The CDR3 sequence is CASSMGGTLAYNEQFF. Here the CDR3 DNA reads TGTGCCAGTAGTATGGGGGGGACACTTGCCTACAATGAGCAGTTCTTC.

The chain uses TRBV7-2 and TRBJ1-5; 12 positions match TRBD1. V lost 3 bases and J lost 2; bases outside the gene matches: 5. This CDR3 has 17 residues. Germline V gene lookup returns CDR1 SGHTA and CDR2 FQGNSA. The CDR3 sequence: CASSLGTGGAGNQPQHF. CDR3 nucleotides: TGTGCCAGCAGCTTGGGGACAGGGGGCGCCGGCAATCAGCCCCAGCATTTT.

V and J are TRBV5-5 and TRBJ1-3; D remains ambiguous. V was cut by 4 bases and J by 2 bases, with 13 bases left in between. This CDR3 spans 15 amino acids. Germline lookup yields CDR1 SGHKS and CDR2 YYEKEE (reference sequence). CDR3 sequence (DNA): TGTGCCAGCAGCGGCGGGGTATTCCCTGGAAACACCATATATTTT. This encodes CASSGGVFPGNTIYF.

This clone was picked up a small number of times. The rearrangement joins TRBV5-1 to TRBJ1-1; 11 bases fit TRBD1. This CDR3 has 15 residues. From germline, CDR1 is SGHRS and CDR2 YFSETQ. With 4 bases clipped from V and 7 bases from J, the junction kept 9 bases outside the gene matches. The CDR3 DNA reads as TGCGCCAGCAGCCCGGAATGGACAGGGGGCGTTGAAGCTTTCTTT. Translating it yields CASSPEWTGGVEAFF.

This clone showed up just a few times. The gene calls are TRBV10-3 and TRBJ2-5; 11 bases fit TRBD2. Per the germline V gene, CDR1 is ENHRY and CDR2 is SYGVKD. Trimming took 3 bases from V and 5 from J; bases not matched to a gene: 11. The CDR3 is 17 amino acids. The CDR3, as DNA: TGTGCCATCAGTGAAAATCTAGCGGGAGGTCCGGGGGAGACCCAGTACTTC. Amino acids: CAISENLAGGPGETQYF.

The table lists this clone with a count of one. The chain employs TRBV18 and TRBJ1-4; D remains unclear. V was shortened by 3 bases and J by 3 bases, with 8 bases between the two germline ends. Germline lookup yields CDR1 KGHSH and CDR2 LQKENI. The CDR3 runs 14 residues. This CDR3 is CASSPGGPNEKLFF. CDR3 nucleotide sequence: TGTGCCAGCTCACCGGGAGGACCTAATGAAAAACTGTTTTTT.

The rearrangement uses TRBV7-9 and TRBJ2-5, with D perhaps TRBD1 (6 bases). The CDR3 sequence is 17 residues long. V was trimmed by 3 bases and J by 5 bases, leaving 22 bases between them. Germline V lookup: CDR1 SEHNR, CDR2 FQNEAQ (reference sequence). CDR3 amino acids: CASSFTLRTALRETQYF. CDR3 bases: TGTGCCAGCAGCTTCACCCTGCGGACAGCCCTTAGGGAGACCCAGTACTTC.

This clone has only a few counts. J is TRBJ1-1 and V is TRBV6-6, with D unresolved. The CDR3 spans 15 residues. Trimming removed 7 bases at V and 3 bases at J, with 18 bases between. In germline, CDR1 is MNHNY, CDR2 SVGAGI (reference sequence). Written as DNA, the CDR3 is TGTGCCAGCAACCAACCTTACAGAGAGTACACTGAAGCTTTCTTT. Amino acids: CASNQPYREYTEAFF.

This clone was seen once. This chain uses TRBV19 with TRBJ2-7; D may be TRBD1 (5 bases). Trimming took 3 bases from V and 6 from J, leaving 9 bases between them. The CDR3 consists of 12 residues. Germline-derived CDR1 and CDR2 are LNHDA and SQIVND (reference sequence). The CDR3 region is CASSILRGEQYF. CDR3 sequence (DNA): TGTGCCAGTAGTATCCTAAGGGGCGAGCAGTACTTC.

This chain connects TRBV10-1 to TRBJ1-1; D is ambiguous. Trimming cost V 3 bases and J 1 base, with 3 bases left between them. This CDR3 region has 12 residues. The germline V gene has CDR1 WNHNN and CDR2 SYGVQD (reference sequence). As DNA, the CDR3 is TGCGCCAGCAGTGACCAGAACACTGAAGCTTTCTTT. It is translated as CASSDQNTEAFF.

The chain recombines TRBV30 with TRBJ1-3; 8 bases line up with TRBD1. V was pared by 7 bases and J by 2 bases, with 10 bases of the junction left unmatched. CDR1 is GTSNPN, CDR2 SVGIG, per germline (reference sequence). The CDR3 is made up of 15 amino acids. The DNA for the CDR3 is TGTGCCTTGACAAAGGACAGGGTAGCTGGAAACACCATATATTTT. It encodes CALTKDRVAGNTIYF. The full variable domain, its missing parts supplied by reference TRBV30 and TRBJ1-3, is SQTIHQWPATLVQPVGSPLSLECTVEGTSNPNLYWYRQAAGRGLQLLFYSVGIGQISSEVPQNLSASRPQDRQFILSSKKLLLSDSGFYLCALTKDRVAGNTIYFGEGSWLTVV.

This sequence joins TRBV7-9 and TRBJ1-6; 7 nucleotides match TRBD1. Germline CDR1 and CDR2: SEHNR and FQNEAQ (reference sequence). This CDR3 region has 14 residues. The J segment lost 7 bases and the V segment lost 5 bases, leaving 5 bases of the junction unmatched. CDR3: CASSRGGQNSPLHF. CDR3 bases: TGTGCCAGCAGCCGGGGGGGACAGAATTCACCCCTCCACTTT. The full variable domain, with the rest looked up from reference TRBV7-9 and TRBJ1-6, is DTGVSQNPRHKITKRGQNVTFRCDPISEHNRLYWYRQTLGQGPEFLTYFQNEAQLEKSRLLSDRFSAERPKGSFSTLEIQRTEQGDSAMYLCASSRGGQNSPLHFGNGTRLTVT.

This clone was detected a few times. V is TRBV15 and J is TRBJ1-5; the match to TRBD1 covers 8 bases. Germline lookup yields CDR1 LNHNV and CDR2 YYDKDF (reference sequence). V lost 3 bases and J lost 2; bases outside the gene matches: 6. The CDR3 length is 16 residues. The CDR3 nucleotides read TGTGCCACCAGCAGGCCAGGGGGCGTAGGCAATCAGCCCCAGCATTTT. The encoded protein is CATSRPGGVGNQPQHF.